This T cell receptor (beta chain) is from a study of blood T cell repertoires in COVID-19 (dated by TCRdb to 2018 to 2020). About the study as a whole: Collaborator samples came from the United States, Italy and Spain and covered acute and convalescent phases of COVID-19. The material from the prospective study consisted of cDNA or gDNA derived from T cells, B-cell-depleted T cells, or PBMCs. The dataset comprised deeply sampled blood TCRbeta repertoires from subjects exposed to, actively infected with, or recovered from COVID-19. The repertoires were released in a freely available public database intended as a resource for research on the immune response to SARS-CoV-2. The samples were drawn from the first 160 participants of the ongoing ImmuneRACE study and from 950 to 1,500 subjects provided by 6 global collaborators. Sample metadata almost always included a de-identified subject ID, COVID-19 status, age in years and sex. HLA class I and class II types, where available, came from metadata supplied by the sample provider rather than from assay-based typing. What the study reported, not specific to this receptor: How much clinical and demographic metadata was included differed by source and by participant, and the metadata was provided uncurated.

Whole blood was collected in K2EDTA tubes by collaborating institutions according to the institutions' own protocols. For TCRbeta analysis, collaborator samples were shipped as frozen whole blood, as isolated PBMCs, or as DNA extracted from either sample type. Remarks on this clone: There is no known antigen for this receptor. One base away there is no much larger clone; base qualities are not given.

TCRbeta CDR3 regions were amplified from genomic DNA by means of the immunoSEQ Assay, a bias-controlled multiplex PCR. Per the authors' processing: The number of nucleated cells in each sample was estimated from the amplification of reference gene primers within the assay. Sequence reads were collapsed and filtered to measure the absolute abundance of every unique TCRbeta CDR3 rearrangement. For each sample, productive Simpson clonality was calculated by taking the square root of Simpson's diversity index across productive rearrangements. The table was pulled from immuneACCESS by TCRdb, which kept in-frame rearrangements only. Such tables lose some clones; where checked, under half of the loss comes from unresolved V genes, and the rest has no known cause. V, J and clone size derive from that table, while D and trimming were established from the DNA sequence. The sample includes about 40,000 clones, with roughly 90% observed a single time. About 8.8% of the sample rests with the top ten.

Based on the germline V gene, the CDR1 and CDR2 sequences are MNHEY and SVGEGT. There are 19 amino acids in the CDR3, from cysteine to phenylalanine inclusive. Kept here is only the CDR3 DNA, which spans 57 bases and is read in frame from base 1. V is cut back by 0 bases and J by 2 bases, with 13 bases in the junction unmatched. This clonotype originated in a woman aged 80 or over with active COVID-19. Sequences were obtained from peripheral blood. This chain joins TRBV6-2 or TRBV6-3 to TRBJ1-5; 7 central bases correspond to TRBD1. CDR3 protein: CASSYSRRDSLRGNQPQHF. The nucleotide sequence reads TGTGCCAGCAGTTACTCGAGGCGGGACAGCCTACGAGGCAATCAGCCCCAGCATTTT.